This TCR beta chain was identified in a study of T cell repertoires in cytomegalovirus infection. TCRdb re-called the reads through MiXCR, storing one row per CDR3 protein. Among about 530,000 distinct CDR3 sequences, 26% were seen once, and the ten largest hold roughly an eighth. This clonotype has more than one count but fewer than ten. The V gene's germline CDR1 is MNHNS and CDR2 SASEGT. The CDR3 is 15 amino acids. Trimming cost V 6 bases and J 0 bases, with 13 bases left between them. Sequencing was carried out using PBMCs. The sequence derives from a human donor in good health (CMV status not recorded). Some clones in this sample may be carry-over from other donors' samples. This sequence joins TRBV6-1 and TRBJ2-3; D is undetermined. The CDR3 spells CASSYGPASTDTQYF. The CDR3 DNA reads TGTGCCAGCAGCTATGGACCTGCTAGCACAGATACGCAGTATTTT.